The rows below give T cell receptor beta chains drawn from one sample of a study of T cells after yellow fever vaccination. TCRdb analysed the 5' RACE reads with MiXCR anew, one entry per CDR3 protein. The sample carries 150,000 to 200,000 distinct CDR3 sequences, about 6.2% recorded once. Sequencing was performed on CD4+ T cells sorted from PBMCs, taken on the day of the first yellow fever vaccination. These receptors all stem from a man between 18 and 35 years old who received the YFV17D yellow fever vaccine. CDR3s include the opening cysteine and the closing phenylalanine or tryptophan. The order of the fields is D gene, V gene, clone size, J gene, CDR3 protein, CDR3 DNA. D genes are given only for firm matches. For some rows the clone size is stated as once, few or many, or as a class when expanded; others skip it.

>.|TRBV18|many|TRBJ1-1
CASSPHPDTEAFF
TGTGCCAGCTCACCACATCCGGACACTGAAGCTTTCTTT
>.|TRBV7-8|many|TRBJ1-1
CASSLGRRGPEAFF
TGTGCCAGCAGCTTAGGACGCCGGGGGCCTGAAGCTTTCTTT
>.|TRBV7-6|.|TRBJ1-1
CASSFNRARRMNTEAFF
TGTGCCAGCAGCTTCAACAGGGCGCGAAGGATGAACACTGAAGCTTTCTTT
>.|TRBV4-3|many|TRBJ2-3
CASSQLRDTGTDTQYF
TGCGCCAGCAGCCAACTCCGGGACACCGGCACAGATACGCAGTATTTT
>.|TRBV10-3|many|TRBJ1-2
CAIRRGYTF
TGTGCCATCCGAAGGGGCTACACCTTC
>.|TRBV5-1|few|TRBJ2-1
CATSPGPPYNEQFF
TGCGCCACCTCCCCAGGACCACCGTACAATGAGCAGTTCTTC
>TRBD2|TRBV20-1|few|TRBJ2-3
CSASPRSGGNTDTQYF
TGCAGTGCTAGCCCCCGGAGCGGGGGTAACACAGATACGCAGTATTTT
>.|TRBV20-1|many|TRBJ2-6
CSALKSGANVLTF
TGCAGTGCCCTAAAATCTGGGGCCAACGTCCTGACTTTC
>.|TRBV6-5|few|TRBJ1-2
CASSYDVRDRYGYTF
TGTGCCAGCAGTTACGATGTCAGGGACCGCTATGGCTACACCTTC
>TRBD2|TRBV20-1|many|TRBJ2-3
CSARVAGETDTQYF
TGCAGTGCTAGAGTAGCGGGGGAGACAGATACGCAGTATTTT
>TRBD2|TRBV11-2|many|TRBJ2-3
CASSLGSGAHTDTQYF
TGTGCCAGCAGCTTAGGTAGCGGGGCCCACACAGATACGCAGTATTTT
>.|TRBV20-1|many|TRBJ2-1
CSAPGVGGSYNEQFF
TGCAGTGCTCCAGGGGTGGGGGGCTCCTACAATGAGCAGTTCTTC
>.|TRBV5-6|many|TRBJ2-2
CASSLVAGSNTGELFF
TGTGCCAGCAGCTTGGTGGCAGGCTCGAACACCGGGGAGCTGTTTTTT
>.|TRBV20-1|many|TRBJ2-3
CSATEPSGVGDTQYF
TGCAGTGCCACCGAACCGAGCGGTGTAGGCGATACGCAGTATTTT
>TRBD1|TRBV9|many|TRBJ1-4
CASSVSAGGLGEKLFF
TGTGCCAGCAGCGTCTCGGCAGGGGGCCTTGGGGAAAAACTGTTTTTT
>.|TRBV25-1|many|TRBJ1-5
CASSETNSWSNQPQHF
TGTGCCAGCAGTGAAACGAACAGTTGGAGCAATCAGCCCCAGCATTTT
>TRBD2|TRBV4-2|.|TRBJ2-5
CASSPSGGVQETQYF
TGTGCCAGCAGCCCTAGCGGGGGGGTCCAAGAGACCCAGTACTTC
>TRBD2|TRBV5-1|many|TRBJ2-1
CASSSGTSSSNYNEQFF
TGCGCCAGCAGCTCTGGGACTAGCTCCAGTAACTACAATGAGCAGTTCTTC
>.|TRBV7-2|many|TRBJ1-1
CASSDGGVLEAFF
TGTGCCAGCAGCGACGGGGGCGTCCTTGAAGCTTTCTTT
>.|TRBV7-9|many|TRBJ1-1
CASSQGQNTEAFF
TGTGCCAGCAGCCAGGGACAGAACACTGAAGCTTTCTTT
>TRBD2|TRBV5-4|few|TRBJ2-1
CASSLVSGGAGNEQFF
TGTGCCAGCAGCTTGGTGAGCGGGGGGGCCGGCAATGAGCAGTTCTTC